Listed here are 2 T cell receptor beta chains from one sample, sequenced in a study of radiation and T cells in renal cell carcinoma. Described time point: blood 4 weeks post-SBRT, at nephrectomy. Treatment: 15 Gy SBRT to primary tumor, nephrectomy 4 weeks later. Generated by immunoSEQ multiplex PCR, the TCRdb table keeps only in-frame clones and is missing some. The sample holds about 73,000 clones, over 65% seen once. The material was blood, obtained from a patient whose treatment included radiotherapy and nephrectomy. The receptors come from a woman in her sixties or seventies with renal cell carcinoma.

The gene calls are TRBV6-6 and TRBJ1-5, with 10 positions matching TRBD1. Germline-derived CDR1 and CDR2 are MNHNY and SVGAGI (reference sequence). The CDR3 is made up of 15 amino acids. Unmatched junction bases numbered 11, after V lost 6 bases and J lost 9 bases. CDR3 loop: CASSLGTGDSRPQHF. Written as DNA, the CDR3 is TGTGCCAGCAGCCTCGGGACAGGGGATAGTAGGCCCCAGCATTTT.

The rearrangement links TRBV6-6 to TRBJ2-3, with TRBD1 as a possible D gene (5 bases). Trimming pared 6 bases from V and 6 bases from J, leaving 19 bases between. The CDR3 is 15 residues long. Germline CDR1 reads MNHNY; CDR2 reads SVGAGI (reference sequence). This CDR3 reads CASSQGAAVTDTQYF. The CDR3 DNA sequence: TGTGCCAGCAGCCAAGGGGCGGCGGTTACGGATACGCAGTATTTT.